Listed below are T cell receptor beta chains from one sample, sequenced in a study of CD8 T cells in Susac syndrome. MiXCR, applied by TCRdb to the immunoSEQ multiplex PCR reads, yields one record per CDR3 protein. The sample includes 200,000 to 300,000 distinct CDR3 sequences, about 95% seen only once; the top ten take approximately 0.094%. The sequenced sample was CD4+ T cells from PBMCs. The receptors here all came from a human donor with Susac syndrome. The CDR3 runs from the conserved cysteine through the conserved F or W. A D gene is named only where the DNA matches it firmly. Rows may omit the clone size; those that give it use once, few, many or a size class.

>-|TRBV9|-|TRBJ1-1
TGTGCCAGCAGCGTAGTACATTCGAACACTGAAGCTTTCTTT
CASSVVHSNTEAFF
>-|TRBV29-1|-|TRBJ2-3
TGCAGCGTTGACGCGGAAGCCTTCACAGATACGCAGTATTTT
CSVDAEAFTDTQYF
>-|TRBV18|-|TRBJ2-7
TGTGCCAGCTCACACTATACGGGACGACAGTACTTGTACGAGCAGTACTTC
CASSHYTGRQYLYEQYF
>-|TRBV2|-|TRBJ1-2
TGTGCCAGCGATCCGGCAGACTTTAACTATGGCTACACCTTC
CASDPADFNYGYTF
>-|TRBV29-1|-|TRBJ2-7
TGCAGCGTTGGGGACACAGGACTCCACCTCTACGAGCAGTACTTC
CSVGDTGLHLYEQYF
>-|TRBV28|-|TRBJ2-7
TGTGCCAGCAGTTACGCAGGGTCCTACGAGCAGTACTTC
CASSYAGSYEQYF
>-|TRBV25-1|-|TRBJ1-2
TGTGCCAGCAGTCGCTACTATGGCTACACCTTC
CASSRYYGYTF
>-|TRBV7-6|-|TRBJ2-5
TGTGCCAGCAGCCCGACGGAGGCCCAGTACTTC
CASSPTEAQYF
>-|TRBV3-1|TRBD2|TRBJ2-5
TGTGCCAGCAGCCCACTAGCGGGAGGTATAGGTGGAGAGACCCAGTACTTC
CASSPLAGGIGGETQYF
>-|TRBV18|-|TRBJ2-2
TGTGCCAGCTCACCTTGGCCTCTGGACAGCAACACCGGGGAGCTGTTTTTT
CASSPWPLDSNTGELFF
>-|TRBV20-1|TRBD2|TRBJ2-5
TGCAGTGCTAGACCGACTAGCCTTGAGACCCAGTACTTC
CSARPTSLETQYF
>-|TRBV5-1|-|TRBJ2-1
TGCGCCAGCAGCTTGGATAGCGGAAACTCCTACAATGAGCAGTTCTTC
CASSLDSGNSYNEQFF
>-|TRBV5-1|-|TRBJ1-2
TGCGCCAGCAGCTCCCGGGAACACTATGGCTACACCTTC
CASSSREHYGYTF
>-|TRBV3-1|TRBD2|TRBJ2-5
TGTGCCAGCAGCCAAGCTTCACTAGCGGGACGAGAGACCCAGTACTTC
CASSQASLAGRETQYF
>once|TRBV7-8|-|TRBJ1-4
TGTGCCAGCAGCTTAGAGAGGGGACATGTTTGGGATGAAAAACTGTTTTTT
CASSLERGHVWDEKLFF
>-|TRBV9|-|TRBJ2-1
TGTGCCAGCAGCGTAAGGGGTCGAGGGGGTGAGCAGTTCTTC
CASSVRGRGGEQFF
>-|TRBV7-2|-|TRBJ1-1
TGTGCCAGCAGCTCTCGAGGGGCTCGCACTGAAGCTTTCTTT
CASSSRGARTEAFF
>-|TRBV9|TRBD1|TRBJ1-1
TGTGCCAGCAGCCCCACCGGGGGACAGGGTCCCACTGAAGCTTTCTTT
CASSPTGGQGPTEAFF
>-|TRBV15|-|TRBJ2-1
TGTGCCACCAGCAGCCGGGAGCCTGTGGCGCAGGCCTACAATGAGCAGTTCTTC
CATSSREPVAQAYNEQFF
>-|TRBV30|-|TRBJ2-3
TGTGCCTGGAATCGGGGAAGCACAGATACGCAGTATTTT
CAWNRGSTDTQYF
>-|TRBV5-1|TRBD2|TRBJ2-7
TGCGCCAGCAGCCCGGGACTAGCGCCTAGCTCCTACGAGCAGTACTTC
CASSPGLAPSSYEQYF
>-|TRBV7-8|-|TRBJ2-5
TGTGCCAGCACCATGGGAGAGACCCAGTACTTC
CASTMGETQYF
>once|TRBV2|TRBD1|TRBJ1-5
TGTGCCAGCAACCTTCAGGGGGGCCAGCCCCAGCATTTT
CASNLQGGQPQHF
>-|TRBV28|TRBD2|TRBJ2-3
TGTGCCAGCGAAGGACTAGCGGGAGACGTAGATACGCAGTATTTT
CASEGLAGDVDTQYF
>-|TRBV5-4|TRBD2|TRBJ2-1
TGTGCCAGCAGCTTGGGTCTAGCGGAAAACAATGAGCAGTTCTTC
CASSLGLAENNEQFF
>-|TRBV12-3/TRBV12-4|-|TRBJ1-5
TGTGCCAGCAGTCCCGAGACAAATCAGCCCCAGCATTTT
CASSPETNQPQHF
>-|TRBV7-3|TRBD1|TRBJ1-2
TGTGCCAGCAGCTCCCCGACAGGGGGTCGGGGCTACACCTTC
CASSSPTGGRGYTF
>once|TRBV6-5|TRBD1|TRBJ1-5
TGTGCCAGCAGTTACGGACAGGGAACAGGTCAGCCCCAGCATTTT
CASSYGQGTGQPQHF
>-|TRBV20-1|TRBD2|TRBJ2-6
TGCAGTGGGGTAGCGGGGCTCTCTGGGGCCAACGTCCTGACTTTC
CSGVAGLSGANVLTF
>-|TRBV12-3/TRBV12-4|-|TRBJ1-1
TGTGCCAGCTGTTCCCGGGGGGTCACTGAAGCTTTCTTT
CASCSRGVTEAFF
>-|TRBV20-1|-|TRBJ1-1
TGCAGTGCGGTCAGGGGGAACACTGAAGCTTTCTTT
CSAVRGNTEAFF
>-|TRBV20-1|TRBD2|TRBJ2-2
TGCAGTGCTAGCCCCAGCGGGAGTACCGGGGAGCTGTTTTTT
CSASPSGSTGELFF
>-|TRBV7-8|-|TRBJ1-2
TGTGCCAGCAGCTTAGTCATAAGGACAGCCGGTGATGGCTACACCTTC
CASSLVIRTAGDGYTF
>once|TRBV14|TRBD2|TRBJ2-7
TGTGCCAGCAGCCAAGTAGCGGGAGTGCGGGAGCAGTACTTC
CASSQVAGVREQYF
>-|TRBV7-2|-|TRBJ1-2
TGTGCCAGCATCGCAGATTTTAACTATGGCTACACCTTC
CASIADFNYGYTF
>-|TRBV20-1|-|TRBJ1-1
TGCAGATGTAACAGGGATCAGAACACTGAAGCTTTCTTT
CRCNRDQNTEAFF
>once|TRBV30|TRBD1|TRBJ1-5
TGTGCCTGGAGTGTGGGGACAGGGGACCAGCCCCAGCATTTT
CAWSVGTGDQPQHF
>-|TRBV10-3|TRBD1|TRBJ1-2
TGTGCCATCAGTGAGTTTAGGACAGGGAAGAGTGGCTACACCTTC
CAISEFRTGKSGYTF
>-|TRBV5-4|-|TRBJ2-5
TGTGCCAGCAGCCTGCCGGGAGAGAAAGAGACCCAGTACTTC
CASSLPGEKETQYF
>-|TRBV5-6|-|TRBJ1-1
TGTGCCAGCAGCTTGGGGTCTTACACTGAAGCTTTCTTT
CASSLGSYTEAFF
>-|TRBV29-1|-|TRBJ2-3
TGCAGCGTTGCCCCGACTAGCACAGATACGCAGTATTTT
CSVAPTSTDTQYF
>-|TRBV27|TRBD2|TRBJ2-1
TGTGCCAGCAGTTTCGGGACTAGCGGGAGGGCCAACTACAATGAGCAGTTCTTC
CASSFGTSGRANYNEQFF
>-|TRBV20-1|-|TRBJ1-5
TGCAGTGCCCCCCCGGGGGGCAGTAGCAATCAGCCCCAGCATTTT
CSAPPGGSSNQPQHF
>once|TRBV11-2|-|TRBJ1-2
TGTGCCAGCAGCTCCTCCTATCCGGGGGCATCCTATGGCTACACCTTC
CASSSSYPGASYGYTF
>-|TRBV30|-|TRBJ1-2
TGTGCCTGGAGTCCTGATCGAGGATATGGCTACACCTTC
CAWSPDRGYGYTF
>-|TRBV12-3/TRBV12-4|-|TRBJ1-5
TGTGCCAGCAGTTTTGGGGCTGGGGAACAGCCCCAGCATTTT
CASSFGAGEQPQHF
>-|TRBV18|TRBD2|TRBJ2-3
TGTGCCAGCTCACCTTTTATCAACACTCGACTAGCGGGAGGGCAGGATACGCAGTATTTT
CASSPFINTRLAGGQDTQYF
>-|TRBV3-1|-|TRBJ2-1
TGTGCCAGCAGCCTGAATCCGCTCGGGCACATAGGGAATGAGCAGTTCTTC
CASSLNPLGHIGNEQFF
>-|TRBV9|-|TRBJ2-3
TGTGCCAGCACAGGGGACCGCTCCACAGATACGCAGTATTTT
CASTGDRSTDTQYF
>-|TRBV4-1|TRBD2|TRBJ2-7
TGCGCCAGCAGCCAAGTACGGGGAGCGGGAGGAGGGAGCGAGCAGTACTTC
CASSQVRGAGGGSEQYF
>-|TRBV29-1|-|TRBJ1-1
TGCAGCGTAAGCGACAGAGGGCGACGGATGAACACTGAAGCTTTCTTT
CSVSDRGRRMNTEAFF
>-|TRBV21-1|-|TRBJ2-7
TGTGCCAGCAGCAAATCCAAACTGAGGTACGAGCAGTACTTC
CASSKSKLRYEQYF
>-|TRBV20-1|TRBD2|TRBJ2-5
TGCAGTGCTAGGCTAGCGGGAGGGGACGCGGAGACCCAGTACTTC
CSARLAGGDAETQYF
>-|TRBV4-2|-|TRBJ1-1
TGTGCCAGCAGCCAAGATCGTAATGGAGGAGGACTGAAGCTTTTCTTT
CASSQDRNGGGLKLFF